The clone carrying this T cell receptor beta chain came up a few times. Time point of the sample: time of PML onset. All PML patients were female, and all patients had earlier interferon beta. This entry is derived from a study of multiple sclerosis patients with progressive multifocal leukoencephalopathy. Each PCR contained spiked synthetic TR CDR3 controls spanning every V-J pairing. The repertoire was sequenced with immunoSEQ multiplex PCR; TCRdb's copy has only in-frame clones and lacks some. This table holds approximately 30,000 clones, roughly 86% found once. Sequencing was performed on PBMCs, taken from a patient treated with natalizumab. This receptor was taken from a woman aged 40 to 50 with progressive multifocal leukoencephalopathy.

In DNA, the CDR3 is TGCGCCAGCAGCCAAGATGGGACGTCCGGAGGAAACACCATATATTTT. Its translation: CASSQDGTSGGNTIYF. This sequence joins TRBV4-3 and TRBJ1-3; D is possibly TRBD1 (5 bases). CDR3 length: 16 residues. Deletions cut 0 bases from V and 4 bases from J, with 13 bases between. Germline loops: CDR1 LGHNA, CDR2 YSLEER.